The 3 T cell receptor beta chains below all came from one sample that was sequenced in a study of T cell repertoires in cytomegalovirus infection. Using its own MiXCR run on the reads, TCRdb lists one record per CDR3 protein. Among around 740,000 distinct CDR3 sequences, 35% to 45% were seen once, and the ten largest hold roughly 2.8%. What was sequenced was PBMCs. The origin of the receptors is a human donor in good health (CMV status not recorded). Some clones in this sample may be carry-over from other donors' samples.

This clonotype was seen only a few times. V usage is TRBV6-6 and J usage is TRBJ1-2, with TRBD1 as a possible D gene (5 bases). The CDR3 runs 15 residues. V lost 3 bases to trimming and J lost 5 bases, with 16 bases between them. In germline, CDR1 is MNHNY, CDR2 SVGAGI (reference sequence). CDR3: CASSYMGTSRYGYTF. CDR3 sequence (DNA): TGTGCCAGCAGTTATATGGGGACTTCCCGTTATGGCTACACCTTC.

A few counts support this clonotype. The chain combines TRBV7-6 with TRBJ1-1, with D maybe TRBD1 (5 bases). The CDR3 has 14 residues. V lost 5 bases and J lost 8, with 18 bases in between. Germline assignment: CDR1 SGHVS and CDR2 FNYEAQ. The CDR3 spells CASSSGRDQREAFF. As DNA, the CDR3 is TGTGCCAGCAGCAGCGGACGGGACCAAAGAGAAGCTTTCTTT.

This chain joins TRBV28 and TRBJ2-7; D not certain. The CDR3 sequence is 15 residues long. Germline CDR1 and CDR2: MDHEN and SYDVKM. Trimming took 6 bases from V and 2 from J, leaving 17 bases between them. The CDR3 DNA sequence: TGTGCCAGCAGAACACAGAATTCTAGGGCCTACGAGCAGTACTTC. This sequence encodes CASRTQNSRAYEQYF.